This is a list of T cell receptor beta chains from one sample in a study of blood T cell repertoires in COVID-19. Clones were sequenced by immunoSEQ multiplex PCR, and TCRdb holds only the in-frame ones, with some missing. The sample has around 100,000 clones; more than 75% are singletons. Sequencing was carried out using peripheral blood. These receptor sequences come from a man aged 60 to 75 with active or convalescent COVID-19. Both conserved end residues are part of each CDR3. A D gene is named only where the DNA matches it firmly. Part of the rows lack a size; the others show once, few, many or a class for expanded clones.

-	TRBV12-3/TRBV12-4	TRBJ1-6	-	TGTGCCAGCAGTCCGGGGAACCCGCAAGCCCTCCACTTT	CASSPGNPQALHF
-	TRBV5-6	TRBJ1-6	-	TGTGCCAGCAGCTTGGTCTCGGGAGATTCACCCCTCCACTTT	CASSLVSGDSPLHF
-	TRBV9	TRBJ1-1	-	TGTGCCAGCGGAGATAGGGGGAACACTGAAGCTTTCTTT	CASGDRGNTEAFF
-	TRBV27	TRBJ2-7	TRBD1	TGTGCCAGCAGTCCGGACAGGGGGCGTGAGCAGTACTTC	CASSPDRGREQYF
-	TRBV10-3	TRBJ1-5	-	TGTGCCATCAGTGGGGAAGCGACAGTGGGTGGCAATCAGCCCCAGCATTTT	CAISGEATVGGNQPQHF
few	TRBV10-1	TRBJ2-2	-	TGCGCCAGCAGTGTAGCTAGCCTCGGCGGGGAGCTGTTTTTT	CASSVASLGGELFF
few	TRBV5-1	TRBJ1-2	TRBD1	TGCGCCAGCAGCCTAACGACAGGGGGCTTGGATGGCTACACCTTC	CASSLTTGGLDGYTF
-	TRBV5-4	TRBJ1-6	TRBD1	TGTGCCAGCAGCTTGGATGCGGACAGGAAGAATTCACCCCTCCACTTT	CASSLDADRKNSPLHF
-	TRBV7-9	TRBJ2-1	TRBD1	TGTGCCAGCAGCTTAGCGGGGTCAGGGGGCATGAATGAGCAGTTCTTC	CASSLAGSGGMNEQFF
-	TRBV24-1	TRBJ2-2	-	TGTGCCACCAGTGATTCCGGGACAAGAAGGTACACCGGGGAGCTGTTTTTT	CATSDSGTRRYTGELFF
few	TRBV5-1	TRBJ2-5	-	TGCGCCAGCAGCAGGTTCCGGAGGGAGACCCAGTACTTC	CASSRFRRETQYF
-	TRBV7-2	TRBJ2-1	-	TGTGCCAGCAGCCCACCGACAAGCTACAATGAGCAGTTCTTC	CASSPPTSYNEQFF
-	TRBV28	TRBJ2-1	TRBD2	TGTGCCAGCAGTTTCCTCCCACCGGGACTAGGTGTGAATGAGCAGTTCTTC	CASSFLPPGLGVNEQFF
-	TRBV10-2	TRBJ2-3	-	TGCGCCAGCAGTGAGGGGGTAGCGGCAGATACGCAGTATTTT	CASSEGVAADTQYF
-	TRBV21-1	TRBJ1-2	-	TGTGCCAGCAGGCTAAGGGGGAAAAACTATGGCTACACCTTC	CASRLRGKNYGYTF
-	TRBV19	TRBJ2-3	-	TGTGCCACCACCTCTGGGCGGGCGAGCACAGATACGCAGTATTTT	CATTSGRASTDTQYF
-	TRBV7-2	TRBJ2-5	-	TGTGCCAGCGGACGACAGATGCAAGAGACCCAGTACTTC	CASGRQMQETQYF